The 28 T cell receptor beta chains listed next were all sequenced from one sample in a study of blood T cells in healthy people across ages (dated by TCRdb to about 2015). The library came from 5' RACE. Sequencing was performed on an Illumina HiSeq 2500. The second PCR ran for roughly 7 to 11 cycles and used a J-beta primer mix along with a sample-barcoded 5' primer. TCRdb took the public reads, trimmed them with fastp at Q25, ran MiXCR for clone calling and kept in-frame beta chains. Rows with one shared CDR3 protein collapse into an entry with the most common genes and DNA. A total of hundreds of thousands of distinct CDR3 sequences appear in this sample, approximately 60% of them only once. The ten largest make up roughly 25% of the sample. Sequencing was performed on blood. The receptors were sampled from a man between 40 and 49 years old in good health.

This chain joins TRBV11-2 and TRBJ2-1; 7 bases align to TRBD2. The end of the DNA is better explained by TRBJ2-7, so the J call may be wrong. This CDR3 spans 14 amino acids. Germline V gene lookup returns CDR1 SGHAT and CDR2 FQNNGV. CDR3 in DNA: TGTGCCAGTATTCGGGGGGTCGGCTACAATGAGCAGTACTTC. This translates into CASIRGVGYNEQYF.

The CDR3 here is CASSFNSGNTEAFF. CDR3 coding DNA: TGTGCCAGCAGTTTTAACAGCGGGAACACTGAAGCTTTCTTT. The rearrangement uses TRBV12-3 or TRBV12-4 and TRBJ1-1; no firm D call. CDR3 length equals 14 residues. The V end lost 3 bases, the J end lost 1 base, and 9 bases lay between the germline ends.

J is TRBJ2-7 and V is TRBV12-3 or TRBV12-4; D tentatively fits TRBD1 or TRBD2 (6 bases each). Deletions cut 8 bases from V and 2 bases from J, with 13 bases between. This CDR3 has 13 residues. The CDR3 DNA reads TGTGCCAGCGTCTCGGGGGCTCCCTACGAGCAGTACTTC. Protein product: CASVSGAPYEQYF.

This clonotype has only a few counts. This chain uses TRBV5-1 with TRBJ2-5; the D call may be TRBD1 or TRBD2 (5 bases each). The CDR3 runs 14 residues. Trimming removed 4 bases from V and 4 bases from J, with 14 bases in between. Germline V lookup: CDR1 SGHRS, CDR2 YFSETQ. CDR3 nucleotides: TGCGCCAGCAGCACAACCAGGGCGGGAGAGACCCAGTACTTC. The encoded protein is CASSTTRAGETQYF.

The J gene is TRBJ2-1, the V gene TRBV7-3; D is uncertain. Germline V CDR1 and CDR2: SGHTA, FQGTGA. Trimming pared 2 bases from V and 4 bases from J, leaving 9 bases between. This CDR3 is built from 14 residues. The CDR3 sequence is CASSLEQAYNEQFF. CDR3 sequence (DNA): TGTGCCAGCAGCTTAGAGCAGGCATACAATGAGCAGTTCTTC.

This clonotype was counted a few times. V gene TRBV5-1 combines with J gene TRBJ2-3, with TRBD2 identical over 9 bases. Germline V CDR1 and CDR2: SGHRS, YFSETQ. With 6 bases clipped from V and 5 bases from J, the junction kept 10 bases outside the gene matches. The CDR3 sequence is 15 residues long. CDR3 nucleotides: TGCGCCAGCACTATTAGCGGGGGCTTCCGAGATACGCAGTATTTT. As protein: CASTISGGFRDTQYF.

The chain links TRBV6-1 to TRBJ1-5; a possible D gene is TRBD1 (6 bases). The V and J ends lost 4 bases and 2 bases respectively, with 18 bases between them. CDR3 size: 17 residues. Germline loops: CDR1 MNHNS, CDR2 SASEGT. The CDR3 region is CASSAWGGASGNQPQHF. CDR3 in DNA: TGTGCCAGCAGTGCCTGGGGGGGGGCGTCGGGCAATCAGCCCCAGCATTTT.

A single count supports this clonotype. The chain combines TRBV20-1 with TRBJ1-6; 7 nucleotides match TRBD1. CDR3 length: 16 residues. The V gene's germline CDR1 is DFQATT and CDR2 SNEGSKA (reference sequence). V shed 0 bases, J shed 4 bases, and the junction held 6 bases outside the gene matches. The CDR3 reads CSARDTRGWYNSPLHF. CDR3 coding DNA: TGCAGTGCTAGAGATACCAGGGGGTGGTATAATTCACCCCTCCACTTT.

The genes are TRBV24-1 and TRBJ2-5, with TRBD2 as a possible D gene (5 bases). The DNA end is a closer match to TRBJ2-7, so the J assignment may be wrong. This CDR3 is 13 amino acids long. Germline-derived CDR1 and CDR2 are KGHDR and SFDVKD. CDR3: CATSDSGGGEQYF. CDR3 coding DNA: TGTGCCACCAGTGATTCCGGAGGAGGCGAGCAGTACTTC.

This clonotype was seen repeatedly, ten times or more. CDR3 region: CASSQDRFSYEQYF. The CDR3 coding sequence is TGTGCCAGCAGCCAAGACAGGTTCTCCTACGAGCAGTACTTC. V is TRBV3-1 and J is TRBJ2-7; D call uncertain. The V and J ends lost 0 bases and 0 bases respectively, with 6 bases between them. The germline V gene has CDR1 LGHDT and CDR2 YNNKEL (reference sequence). CDR3 length: 14 residues.

The CDR3 nucleotides are TGTGCCAGTACTAAGCCGGACAAGTACGAGCAGTACTTC. Translating it yields CASTKPDKYEQYF. The chain couples TRBV28 to TRBJ2-7, with TRBD1 as a possible D gene (5 bases). V was cut by 9 bases and J by 4 bases, with 16 bases left in between. The CDR3 is 13 residues long. The germline V gene has CDR1 MDHEN and CDR2 SYDVKM.

The V gene is TRBV29-1, the J gene TRBJ2-1; D is perhaps TRBD1 or TRBD2 (6 bases each). The CDR3 extends over 13 amino acids. Looked up from germline, CDR1 is SQVTM and CDR2 is ANQGSEA. V was pared by 8 bases and J by 13 bases, with 24 bases between. The DNA for the CDR3 is TGCAGCTTAACGGGGGCCGCTGGGGACCGACAGTTCTTC. As protein: CSLTGAAGDRQFF.

This clonotype has more than one count but fewer than ten. The chain carries TRBV7-9 and TRBJ1-4; D unresolved. Trimming stripped 5 bases from V and 3 bases from J, with 10 bases between. CDR3 size: 14 residues. Germline assignment: CDR1 SEHNR and CDR2 FQNEAQ (reference sequence). DNA for the CDR3: TGTGCCAGCAGCCTCAATTCTGCTAATGAAAAACTGTTTTTT. Its protein is CASSLNSANEKLFF.

The chain joins TRBV3-1 to TRBJ2-3, with 9 positions matching TRBD2. After removal of 4 bases from V and 6 bases from J, the junction contained 8 bases not matched to a gene. This CDR3 contains 15 residues. In germline, CDR1 is LGHDT, CDR2 YNNKEL (reference sequence). CDR3: CASSRALAGADTQYF. The CDR3 DNA reads as TGTGCCAGCAGCCGAGCATTAGCGGGGGCGGATACGCAGTATTTT.

The DNA for the CDR3 is TGTGCCAGCAGCGGGGCAGGGGGTTATCTAGAGACCCAGTACTTC. It translates to CASSGAGGYLETQYF. The chain joins TRBV25-1 to TRBJ2-5; TRBD1 matches 7 bases. The junction had 11 bases not matched to a gene; V was cut back by 6 bases and J by 4 bases. Per germline, CDR1 MGHDK and CDR2 SYGVNS. The CDR3 loop spans 15 amino acids.

This chain uses TRBV29-1 with TRBJ2-6; 7 nucleotides line up with TRBD1. Unmatched junction bases numbered 19, after V lost 8 bases and J lost 0 bases. The CDR3 sequence is 19 residues long. CDR1 is SQVTM, CDR2 ANQGSEA, per germline. CDR3 sequence reads: CSMFSDRRSLHSGANVLTF. Here the CDR3 DNA reads TGCAGCATGTTCTCGGACAGGCGGAGCCTCCACTCTGGGGCCAACGTCCTGACTTTC.

This sequence joins TRBV19 and TRBJ2-6; tentatively, D is TRBD1 (6 bases). Germline V gene lookup returns CDR1 LNHDA and CDR2 SQIVND (reference sequence). Deletions cut 5 bases from V and 4 bases from J, with 27 bases between. The CDR3 spans 20 residues. CDR3 sequence: CASSPRSTRQAPGGANVLTF. The CDR3 bases are TGTGCCAGTAGTCCCCGTTCCACCAGACAGGCCCCAGGAGGGGCCAACGTCCTGACTTTC.

This chain connects TRBV12-3 or TRBV12-4 to TRBJ1-2, with TRBD1 matching over 7 bases. The V segment lost 4 bases and the J segment 5 bases; nucleotides outside the gene matches: 7. This CDR3 is built from 14 residues. The CDR3 is CASSYGTALYGYTF. CDR3 sequence (DNA): TGTGCCAGCAGTTACGGGACAGCCCTTTATGGCTACACCTTC.

The rearrangement uses TRBV28 and TRBJ2-1; the D is unclear. Per germline, CDR1 MDHEN and CDR2 SYDVKM. The CDR3 extends over 14 amino acids. The V gene lost 7 bases and the J gene lost 8 bases, with 18 bases spanning the gap. The CDR3: CASNLYPHSDEQFF. The CDR3 DNA follows: TGTGCCAGCAACCTTTACCCCCACAGTGATGAGCAGTTCTTC.

The chain carries TRBV5-1 and TRBJ1-5; 7 bases are shared with TRBD1. This CDR3 is 16 amino acids long. V gave up 0 bases and J gave up 6 bases; unmatched junction bases: 9. The V gene's germline CDR1 is SGHRS and CDR2 YFSETQ. The CDR3 here is CASSLAGTDGGQPQHF. CDR3 in DNA: TGCGCCAGCAGCTTGGCCGGGACAGACGGCGGTCAGCCCCAGCATTTT.

This clonotype has a handful of counts. V and J are TRBV7-3 and TRBJ1-2; TRBD1 agrees at 7 bases. The V gene end was trimmed by 5 bases and the J gene end by 8 bases; junction bases not matched to a gene: 8. This CDR3 has 13 residues. The germline CDR1 and CDR2 sequences are SGHTA and FQGTGA. Written as DNA, the CDR3 is TGTGCCAGCAGCCCTGACAGGGTCCAAGGCTACACCTTC. Translated, it gives CASSPDRVQGYTF. Complete variable domain (other parts from reference TRBV7-3 and TRBJ1-2): GAGVSQTPSNKVTEKGKYVELRCDPISGHTALYWYRQSLGQGPEFLIYFQGTGAADDSGLPNDRFFAVRPEGSVSTLKIQRTERGDSAVYLCASSPDRVQGYTFGSGTRLTVV.

V and J are TRBV20-1 and TRBJ1-5, with D perhaps matching TRBD1 (5 bases). The CDR3 has 13 amino acids. In germline, CDR1 is DFQATT, CDR2 SNEGSKA (reference sequence). The V end was cut by 6 bases, the J end by 1 base, with 10 bases between. CDR3 in DNA: TGCAGTGCCGGGGCTCCAAGCAATCAGCCCCAGCATTTT. Its protein product is CSAGAPSNQPQHF.

This clonotype was found a few times. The chain joins TRBV28 to TRBJ2-3, with TRBD1 identical over 10 bases. The J segment lost 1 base and the V segment lost 5 bases, leaving 6 bases of the junction unmatched. The germline CDR1 and CDR2 sequences are MDHEN and SYDVKM. The length of the CDR3 is 16 residues. The CDR3 protein is CASSDRGTGGTDTQYF. The CDR3 coding sequence is TGTGCCAGCAGTGACCGCGGGACAGGGGGCACAGATACGCAGTATTTT.

J is TRBJ2-4 and V is TRBV20-1; the D is unclear. CDR3 length: 11 amino acids. The V end lost 0 bases, the J end lost 13 bases, and 10 bases lay between the germline ends. CDR1 is DFQATT, CDR2 SNEGSKA, per germline (reference sequence). The CDR3 loop is CSARDLDEQYF. In nucleotides, the CDR3 is TGCAGTGCTAGAGATCTCGATGAGCAGTACTTC.

In regard to this clonotype: One junction end disagrees with the germline gene, perhaps due to a read error. The V and J genes are TRBV6-2 or TRBV6-3 and TRBJ2-1; 10 bases agree with TRBD1. CDR1 and CDR2 from the germline V gene are MNHEY and SVGEGT. The CDR3 loop spans 13 amino acids. CDR3 protein: CASLWGTGDERFF. The CDR3, as DNA: TGTGCCAGCCTGTGGGGGACAGGGGATGAGCGGTTCTTC.

A single count supports this clonotype. This chain joins TRBV12-3 or TRBV12-4 and TRBJ2-1; 7 nucleotides align to TRBD2. V was pared by 3 bases and J by 2 bases, with 10 bases of the junction left unmatched. The CDR3 runs to 17 residues. Written as DNA, the CDR3 is TGTGCCAGCAGTTTTGGGGGAGGGCCCCCCCCCTACAATGAGCAGTTCTTC. Its protein product is CASSFGGGPPPYNEQFF.

The chain employs TRBV7-2 and TRBJ2-5; tentatively, D is TRBD2 (7 bases). The CDR3 is made up of 16 amino acids. V lost 1 base and J 1 base, leaving 13 bases between the germline ends. CDR1 SGHTA and CDR2 FQGNSA come from the germline V gene. The CDR3 loop reads CASSLVVGGAQETQYF. In DNA, the CDR3 is TGTGCCAGCAGCTTAGTCGTAGGGGGGGCCCAAGAGACCCAGTACTTC.

The V call is TRBV3-1, the J call TRBJ2-1; D gene ambiguous. The germline CDR1 and CDR2 sequences are LGHDT and YNNKEL (reference sequence). Between the trimmed V and J ends, which lost 3 bases and 8 bases, there was a span of 14 bases. This CDR3 has 14 amino acids. The CDR3 is CASSHPLGHDEQFF. CDR3 nucleotide sequence: TGTGCCAGCAGCCACCCCCTGGGTCACGATGAGCAGTTCTTC.